This paragraph reports one TCR beta chain. The antigen remains undetermined. An immunoSEQ assay, version v3.0, was performed at survey level. The method was immunoSEQ multiplex PCR; TCRdb's version includes in-frame clones alone and lacks a portion of them. The table lists about 22,000 clones, roughly four fifths of them singletons, with around 19% in the top ten. This sample was included in a study of long-term antiretroviral therapy in people with HIV. Study-level background: A decade or so separates the oldest specimens from the later 2015 immediate-ART recommendation. Overall study results and limits: The repertoire was dominated at all time points by clones expanded before ART. Even long-term ART left TRB diversity below transplant donor controls, despite gains.

The V gene's germline CDR1 is SGHVS and CDR2 FQNEAQ. The CDR3 extends over 13 amino acids. Trimming took 0 bases from V and 5 from J, leaving 7 bases between them. The receptor was isolated from a man in his forties with HIV. The chain recombines TRBV7-8 with TRBJ1-1; D not certain. Sequencing used unsorted PBMCs, obtained 0.5 years before starting antiretroviral therapy. The CDR3 bases are TGTGCCAGCAGCTTAGCAGCTGGGACTGAAGCTTTCTTT. Translation gives CASSLAAGTEAFF.